The source of this T cell receptor (beta chain) is a study of OX40 agonist ivuxolimab in advanced cancers. Study-wide context: Having had anti-PD-1, anti-PD-L1 or anti-CTLA-4 therapy before was allowed, and over 35% had some. Study-wide results and caveats: Dosing at 0.1 to 3.0 mg/kg was accompanied by clonal expansion of CD4+ and CD8+ blood T cells by week 6. Relative to CD4+ cells, CD8+ T cells on average had more expanded clones.

Generated by immunoSEQ multiplex PCR, the TCRdb table keeps only in-frame clones and is missing some. Found here are tens of thousands of clones, roughly nine tenths of them singletons; the top ten hold around 1.7%. Comment on this clone: What it binds is unknown.

The CDR3 has 13 amino acids. Germline-derived CDR1 and CDR2 are SGHRS and YFSETQ. V gave up 8 bases and J gave up 5 bases; unmatched junction bases: 7. V is TRBV5-1 and J is TRBJ1-1; 9 nucleotides match TRBD1. The sample was CD4+ or CD8+ T cells sorted from blood, taken in a trial of the OX40 agonist ivuxolimab. This clonotype was sampled from an adult with an advanced solid tumor such as melanoma, head and neck, liver or kidney cancer. CDR3 sequence (DNA): TGCGCCAGTAGGGGACAGGGTGGGACTGAAGCTTTCTTT. This codes for CASRGQGGTEAFF.